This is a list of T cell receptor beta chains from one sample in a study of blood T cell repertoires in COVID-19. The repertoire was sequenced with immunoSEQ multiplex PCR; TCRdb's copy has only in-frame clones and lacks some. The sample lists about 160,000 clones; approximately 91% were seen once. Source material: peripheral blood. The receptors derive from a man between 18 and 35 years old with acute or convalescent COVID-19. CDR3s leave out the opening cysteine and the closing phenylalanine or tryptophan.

ASGRPLGREDRTGELF,TRBJ2-2,TRBV12-5
ASSIEQGRLKTEAF,TRBJ1-1,TRBV19
ASSPDRTEEKLF,TRBJ1-4,TRBV7-9
ASSFDLAGSTDTQY,TRBJ2-3,TRBV6-5
ASSLDRDQETQY,TRBJ2-5,TRBV11-3
ASSPRDRGRNYGYT,TRBJ1-2,TRBV9
ASSASRTGGAETQY,TRBJ2-5,TRBV5-1
ASSEFRQAARYT,TRBJ1-2,TRBV6-1
ASSPSGRAYNEQF,TRBJ2-1,TRBV6-4
ASSPPYGQRPQETQY,TRBJ2-5,TRBV18
ASTKAGGETQY,TRBJ2-5,TRBV27
ASSSGGRVTEAF,TRBJ1-1,TRBV6-5
ASSPGTSDYEQY,TRBJ2-7,TRBV7-2
ASSLQGAANEKLF,TRBJ1-4,TRBV11-2
ASSPGVRTSSYEQY,TRBJ2-7,TRBV6-6